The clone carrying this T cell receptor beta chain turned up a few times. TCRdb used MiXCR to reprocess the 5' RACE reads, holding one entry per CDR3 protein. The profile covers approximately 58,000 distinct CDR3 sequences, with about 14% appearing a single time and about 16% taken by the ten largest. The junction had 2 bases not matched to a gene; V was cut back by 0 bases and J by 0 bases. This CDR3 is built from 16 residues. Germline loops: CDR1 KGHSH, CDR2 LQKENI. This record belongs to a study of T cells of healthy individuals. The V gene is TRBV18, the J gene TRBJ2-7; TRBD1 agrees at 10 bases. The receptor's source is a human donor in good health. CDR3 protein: CASSPPGTGASYEQYF. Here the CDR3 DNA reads TGTGCCAGCTCACCACCCGGGACAGGGGCCTCCTACGAGCAGTACTTC. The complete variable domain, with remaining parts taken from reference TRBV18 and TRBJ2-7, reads NAGVMQNPRHLVRRRGQEARLRCSPMKGHSHVYWYRQLPEEGLKFMVYLQKENIIDESGMPKERFSAEFPKEGPSILRIQQVVRGDSAAYFCASSPPGTGASYEQYFGPGTRLTVT.